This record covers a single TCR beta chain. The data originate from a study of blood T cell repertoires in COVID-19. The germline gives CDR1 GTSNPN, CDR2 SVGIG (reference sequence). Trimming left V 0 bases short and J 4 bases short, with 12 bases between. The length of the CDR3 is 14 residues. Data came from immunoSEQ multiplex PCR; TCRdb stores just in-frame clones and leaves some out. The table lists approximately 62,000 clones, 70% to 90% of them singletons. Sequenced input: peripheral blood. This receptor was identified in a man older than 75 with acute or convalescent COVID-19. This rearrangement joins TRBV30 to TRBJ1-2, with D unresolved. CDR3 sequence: CAWSVVPVIYGYTF. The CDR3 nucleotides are TGTGCCTGGAGTGTAGTTCCGGTGATCTATGGCTACACCTTC. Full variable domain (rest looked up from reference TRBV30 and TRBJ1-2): SQTIHQWPATLVQPVGSPLSLECTVEGTSNPNLYWYRQAAGRGLQLLFYSVGIGQISSEVPQNLSASRPQDRQFILSSKKLLLSDSGFYLCAWSVVPVIYGYTFGSGTRLTVV.